This T cell receptor beta chain comes out of a study of regulatory T cells in long-lasting Graves disease (dated by TCRdb to the early 2020s). For the wider study: Antithyroid drugs had been taken for less than 3 months by newly diagnosed Graves' disease patients. The study took place in China and was registered as a clinical trial. Patients with persistent Graves' disease were compared with patients with newly diagnosed Graves' disease using TCR sequencing and RNA sequencing of peripheral blood. A total of roughly 33 samples were covered by TCR sequencing, comprising around 13 persistent and roughly 20 newly diagnosed Graves' disease patients.

Library prep was done by multiplex PCR. Sequencing took place on an Illumina HiSeq 4000. TCR beta libraries were built with iRepertoire HTBI primers and Arm-PCR amplification of CDR3 regions. Before sequencing, the PCR products went through gel purification. As for the original processing: Across samples, roughly 60 TRBV and approximately 15 TRBJ segments were identified and used for gene usage analysis of CDR3 amino acid clonotypes. COPE and FqMerger were used to merge filtered high-quality paired reads into contigs. BLAST was used to align contigs to IMGT TRBV, TRBD and TRBJ reference genes, with CDR3 defined following IMGT. Any clonotype with a frequency above 0.1% was classified as a highly expanded clone. Repertoire diversity was measured by Shannon entropy, and V-J evenness by the Gini coefficient. Clonotypes shared by more than one individual were considered public. Using fastp trimming at Q25 and MiXCR clonotype assembly, TCRdb reanalyzed the public sequencing data and kept in-frame beta chains. Each entry is one CDR3 protein sequence, shown with its most common DNA and genes. The V and J calls, along with clone size, are taken from TCRdb and not from the paper's own processing. Counted in this sample were around 250,000 distinct CDR3 sequences; 15% to 20% of them appeared once. Jointly, the top ten make up approximately 20% of the sample.

The meaning of the sample's time point label: newly diagnosed GD, antithyroid drugs for less than 3 months. For both TCR sequencing and RNA sequencing, RNA was extracted from PBMCs in TRIzol. Graves' disease was diagnosed according to American Thyroid Association guidelines. Recruitment of patients was carried out at an endocrinology department in Xi'an, China. Each patient gave approximately 9.7 milliliters of peripheral blood, collected in an EDTA anticoagulant tube. PBMCs were isolated by Ficoll Paque Plus density gradient separation without further T cell sorting. An Agilent 2100 Bioanalyzer and agarose gel were used to check RNA quality, while a NanoDrop 2000 measured RNA concentration. In its sample, this clonotype was seen many times. It has no known antigen specificity. No base quality information exists; no much larger clone differs at one position. Results and caveats for the whole study, not just this receptor: Preferential use of TRBV28, TRBJ1-2 and TRBJ2-5 was observed in persistent disease, whereas TRBV20-1 and TRBJ2-1 were favored in newly diagnosed disease. Only peripheral blood was studied, because thyroid tissue, the primary lesion, was inaccessible. Compared with newly diagnosed patients, persistent Graves' disease patients had lower TCR Shannon entropy and fewer highly expanded clones, which suggests clonal expansion. Patients with persistent disease shared more public clonotypes (about 3,000) than newly diagnosed patients did (966). The authors noted that the small sample size was a limitation that may lower accuracy. Sequencing and analysis were restricted to the TCR beta chain.

CDR1 MNHNS and CDR2 SASEGT are derived from the germline V gene. The CDR3 contains 14 residues, cysteine and phenylalanine counted. Only the CDR3 DNA is retained, 42 bases long and in frame from the first base. Compared with germline, V lacks 7 bases and J lacks 2 bases; bases without a gene match: 1. This receptor was obtained from a female donor with Graves disease. This specimen consisted of peripheral blood mononuclear cells (PBMCs), obtained at new diagnosis, from a patient treated with antithyroid drugs. The chain is encoded by TRBV6-1 joined to TRBJ2-3, and 12 junction bases match TRBD1. CDR3 reads: CASKGQGATDTQYF. In nucleotides, the sequence is TGTGCCAGCAAGGGACAGGGGGCCACAGATACGCAGTATTTT.